These 25 T cell receptor beta chains came from one sample sequenced in a study of T-cell reconstitution after alpha-beta-depleted transplantation in children. Preparation of the TCRbeta library was carried out with unique molecular identifiers. TCRdb re-analysed the PCR reads in MiXCR, keeping a single row per CDR3 protein. The data show 300,000 to 400,000 distinct CDR3 sequences, with approximately 23% seen just once and approximately 11% held by the top ten. The material sequenced was PBMCs, mostly from graft donor cells, taken 180 days after TCRalphabeta/CD19-depleted stem cell transplant. These receptors were collected from a male patient between 5 and 17 years old who had a stem cell transplant for acute lymphoblastic leukemia, so the T cells may come from the graft donor.

The sample holds a few counts of this clonotype. The chain combines TRBV29-1 with TRBJ2-1, with D tentatively TRBD1 or TRBD2 (5 bases each). Per germline, CDR1 SQVTM and CDR2 ANQGSEA. This CDR3 contains 12 residues. V lost 5 bases to trimming and J lost 4 bases, with 9 bases between them. The CDR3 loop reads CSVTGPYNEQFF. The CDR3 DNA reads TGCAGCGTTACGGGGCCATACAATGAGCAGTTCTTC.

The CDR3 region has the DNA TGCAGTGCCTCGCACTCGGCAGGGCCGGGTTATAGCAATCAGCCCCAGCATTTT. It translates to CSASHSAGPGYSNQPQHF. The chain recombines TRBV20-1 with TRBJ1-5; D might be TRBD1 (5 bases). Germline CDR1 is DFQATT and CDR2 is SNEGSKA (reference sequence). V was trimmed by 6 bases and J by 0 bases, leaving 24 bases between them. The length of the CDR3 is 18 residues.

V gene TRBV5-1 combines with J gene TRBJ2-3, with 12 bases identical to TRBD2. In germline, CDR1 is SGHRS, CDR2 YFSETQ. The CDR3 spans 15 residues. Trimming cost V 4 bases and J 6 bases; bases outside gene matches: 6. The CDR3 region is CASSRGLAGSDTQYF. CDR3 nucleotide sequence: TGCGCCAGCAGCAGAGGACTAGCGGGATCCGATACGCAGTATTTT.

This clonotype was detected only a few times. CDR3 loop: CASSLVAAPYGYTF. In nucleotides, the CDR3 is TGCGCCAGCAGCTTGGTGGCAGCCCCCTATGGCTACACCTTC. The V gene is TRBV5-1, the J gene TRBJ1-2; D ambiguous. The CDR3 is made up of 14 amino acids. V was shortened by 0 bases and J by 4 bases, with 10 bases between the two germline ends. CDR1 and CDR2 from the germline V gene are SGHRS and YFSETQ.

This chain uses TRBV20-1 with TRBJ2-1, with 12 bases that match TRBD2. This CDR3 has 17 residues. Germline V gene sequence: CDR1 DFQATT, CDR2 SNEGSKA (reference sequence). V trimming: 0 bases; J trimming: 2 bases; junction bases outside the gene matches: 5. CDR3 loop: CSARDGGLAGPYNEQFF. The CDR3 nucleotides are TGCAGTGCTAGAGATGGTGGACTAGCGGGACCCTACAATGAGCAGTTCTTC.

This clonotype has a handful of counts. The V and J genes are TRBV20-1 and TRBJ2-3, with D tentatively TRBD2 (6 bases). The V end lost 3 bases, the J end lost 0 bases, and 13 bases lay between the germline ends. The CDR3 sequence is 15 residues long. Germline CDR1 DFQATT, CDR2 SNEGSKA (reference sequence). The CDR3 here is CSASVLAMSTDTQYF. CDR3 DNA sequence: TGCAGTGCTAGCGTACTAGCTATGAGCACAGATACGCAGTATTTT.

The chain has TRBV9 and TRBJ1-2; D is undetermined. The CDR3 contains 19 residues. Per the germline V gene, CDR1 is SGDLS and CDR2 is YYNGEE. The V end lost 0 bases, the J end lost 4 bases, and 25 bases lay between the germline ends. The CDR3 DNA is TGTGCCAGCAGCGTAGCGGAGGGCATAGGGAGGCGTACTAGCTATGGCTACACCTTC. This sequence encodes CASSVAEGIGRRTSYGYTF.

V usage is TRBV7-6 and J usage is TRBJ2-7, with D possibly being TRBD1 or TRBD2 (5 bases each). V was shortened by 5 bases and J by 6 bases, with 20 bases between the two germline ends. The V gene's germline CDR1 is SGHVS and CDR2 FNYEAQ. The CDR3 runs to 15 residues. CDR3 nucleotides: TGTGCCAGCAGCCCGTGGGGGTTTACGGCGGGCGAGCAGTACTTC. This gives the protein CASSPWGFTAGEQYF.

This clonotype was found a few times. The chain uses TRBV7-3 and TRBJ2-2; no clear D gene. The CDR3 loop spans 16 amino acids. Germline CDR1 SGHTA, CDR2 FQGTGA. V lost 3 bases and J 0 bases, leaving 11 bases between the germline ends. In DNA, the CDR3 is TGTGCCAGCAGCTTTAGCCGACCTGCGAACACCGGGGAGCTGTTTTTT. Its protein product is CASSFSRPANTGELFF.

This clonotype was seen more than once but under ten times. The gene calls are TRBV7-9 and TRBJ2-7; no clear D gene. With 2 bases removed from V and 7 bases from J, the gap between germline ends came to 21 bases. The length of the CDR3 is 16 residues. Germline values: CDR1 SEHNR, CDR2 FQNEAQ (reference sequence). The CDR3 nucleotides are TGTGCCAGCAGCTTAAAAGCACTTGGGGTTCCCGTGGAGCAGTACTTC. This encodes CASSLKALGVPVEQYF. The full variable domain, in which reference TRBV7-9 and TRBJ2-7 provide the parts outside the CDR3, is DTGVSQNPRHKITKRGQNVTFRCDPISEHNRLYWYRQTLGQGPEFLTYFQNEAQLEKSRLLSDRFSAERPKGSFSTLEIQRTEQGDSAMYLCASSLKALGVPVEQYFGPGTRLTVT.

This clonotype has just a few counts. The chain is built from TRBV14 and TRBJ2-1, with 8 bases fitting TRBD1. The junction had 15 bases not matched to a gene; V was cut back by 4 bases and J by 13 bases. This CDR3 is 15 amino acids long. Germline CDR1 SGHDN, CDR2 FVKESK. The CDR3 is CASSRQVGTGLLQFF. As DNA, the CDR3 is TGTGCCAGCAGCCGTCAGGTTGGGACAGGCCTCCTTCAGTTCTTC.

This clonotype has just a few counts. This rearrangement joins TRBV10-1 to TRBJ1-3; possible D gene TRBD1, 5 bases. The CDR3 covers 14 residues. Germline V CDR1 and CDR2: WNHNN, SYGVQD (reference sequence). V was shortened by 0 bases and J by 4 bases, with 7 bases between the two germline ends. Here the CDR3 reads CASSESGLGNTIYF. The DNA of the CDR3 is TGCGCCAGCAGTGAGTCGGGACTGGGAAACACCATATATTTT.

The table lists this clonotype with a few counts. CDR3 nucleotides: TGCGCCAGCAGGAGAGCGGGAGGGCCCCCCTACGAGCAGTACTTC. It specifies CASRRAGGPPYEQYF. This chain links TRBV5-1 with TRBJ2-7, with 10 nucleotides matching TRBD2. CDR3 length equals 15 residues. Germline V gene sequence: CDR1 SGHRS, CDR2 YFSETQ. V lost 5 bases, J lost 2 bases, and 7 bases stayed unmatched.

This clonotype was picked up a small number of times. DNA for the CDR3: TGTGCCAGCCGGATCGATGAGCAGTTCTTC. Protein: CASRIDEQFF. The rearrangement uses TRBV11-2 and TRBJ2-1; no reliable D call. V was cut by 8 bases and J by 8 bases, with 7 bases left in between. The CDR3 loop spans 10 amino acids. Germline V lookup: CDR1 SGHAT, CDR2 FQNNGV.

The table lists this clonotype with a few counts. This chain uses TRBV4-1 with TRBJ1-1, with no clear D. CDR3 length: 15 residues. Per germline, CDR1 MGHRA and CDR2 YSYEKL. V was clipped by 1 base and J by 3 bases, with 12 bases between them. CDR3 sequence reads: CASSQADLSDTEAFF. CDR3 coding DNA: TGCGCCAGCAGCCAAGCGGATCTTTCGGACACTGAAGCTTTCTTT.

V gene TRBV5-1 combines with J gene TRBJ2-3, with unresolved D. Germline V gives CDR1 SGHRS, CDR2 YFSETQ. V was trimmed by 2 bases and J by 7 bases, leaving 14 bases between them. There are 14 residues in the CDR3. CDR3 amino acids: CASSLSSTSNTQYF. The CDR3 coding sequence is TGCGCCAGCAGCTTAAGTAGTACCTCGAATACGCAGTATTTT.

This clonotype has only a few counts. This chain connects TRBV5-1 to TRBJ2-7; 8 nucleotides line up with TRBD1. The CDR3 loop spans 15 amino acids. Germline CDR1 SGHRS, CDR2 YFSETQ. V shed 4 bases and J 3 bases; nucleotides not matched to a gene: 9. The CDR3 here is CASSPGQGLLYEQYF. CDR3 DNA sequence: TGCGCCAGCAGCCCTGGACAGGGCCTCCTCTACGAGCAGTACTTC.

This clonotype was counted only a few times. The rearrangement uses TRBV20-1 and TRBJ2-1, with 12 bases identical to TRBD2. CDR1 is DFQATT, CDR2 SNEGSKA, per germline (reference sequence). V shed 5 bases, J shed 0 bases, and the junction held 11 bases outside the gene matches. The CDR3 has 18 residues. The CDR3 loop is CSAASGRALSDSYNEQFF. DNA for the CDR3: TGCAGTGCTGCTAGCGGGAGGGCTCTGAGCGACTCCTACAATGAGCAGTTCTTC.

This CDR3 is CASSRTGRWDQPQHF. CDR3 in DNA: TGTGCCAGCAGCCGTACAGGGAGATGGGATCAGCCCCAGCATTTT. The chain is built from TRBV12-3 or TRBV12-4 and TRBJ1-5; possibly TRBD1 for D (6 bases). The CDR3 has 15 residues. V dropped 6 bases and J dropped 5 bases, with 17 bases sitting between them.

This chain uses TRBV15 with TRBJ1-1; D is unclear. Looked up from germline, CDR1 is LNHNV and CDR2 is YYDKDF (reference sequence). This CDR3 has 13 amino acids. Between the trimmed V and J ends, which lost 0 bases and 8 bases, there was a span of 10 bases. The DNA of the CDR3 is TGTGCCACCAGCAGAGAACACGGAGGGGAAGCTTTCTTT. Residues: CATSREHGGEAFF.

This clonotype was seen a handful of times. V and J are TRBV18 and TRBJ2-7, with TRBD1 matching over 8 bases. This CDR3 comprises 18 residues. After removal of 0 bases from V and 0 bases from J, the junction contained 10 bases not matched to a gene. Germline CDR1 is KGHSH and CDR2 is LQKENI. CDR3 residues: CASSPPMGTGLSSYEQYF. The DNA for the CDR3 is TGTGCCAGCTCACCACCGATGGGGACAGGTTTGAGCTCCTACGAGCAGTACTTC.

The count of this clonotype is one. The genes are TRBV2 and TRBJ2-1; D is uncertain. With 4 bases removed from V and 3 bases from J, the gap between germline ends came to 13 bases. The germline V gene encodes CDR1 SNHLY and CDR2 FYNNEI. The CDR3 totals 15 residues. CDR3 loop: CASSADSAYYNEQFF. The CDR3 DNA reads as TGTGCCAGCAGTGCTGACTCGGCCTACTACAATGAGCAGTTCTTC.

The chain links TRBV4-1 to TRBJ2-3; 12 bases are a match to TRBD2. Germline V gene lookup returns CDR1 MGHRA and CDR2 YSYEKL. V was pared by 3 bases and J by 0 bases, with 4 bases of the junction left unmatched. The CDR3 has 17 residues. The CDR3 region is CASSHGLAGRSTDTQYF. In DNA form, the CDR3 reads TGCGCCAGCAGCCACGGACTAGCGGGAAGAAGCACAGATACGCAGTATTTT.

The rearrangement uses TRBV9 and TRBJ2-3, with D possibly TRBD2 on 5 matching bases. Trimming took 0 bases from V and 3 from J, leaving 17 bases between them. Per germline, CDR1 SGDLS and CDR2 YYNGEE. The CDR3 contains 17 residues. The CDR3 region is CASSVGHVGVMTDTQYF. The CDR3 bases are TGTGCCAGCAGCGTAGGCCACGTGGGAGTGATGACAGATACGCAGTATTTT.

The CDR3 DNA is TGCAGTGTGGGGGGCCGCGGCGGGGAGCTGTTTTTT. Protein: CSVGGRGGELFF. The chain combines TRBV20-1 with TRBJ2-2; D tentatively fits TRBD1 or TRBD2 (6 bases each). Germline-derived CDR1 and CDR2 are DFQATT and SNEGSKA (reference sequence). The length of the CDR3 is 12 residues. The ends were cut back, 7 bases at V and 7 bases at J, with 13 bases in the middle.